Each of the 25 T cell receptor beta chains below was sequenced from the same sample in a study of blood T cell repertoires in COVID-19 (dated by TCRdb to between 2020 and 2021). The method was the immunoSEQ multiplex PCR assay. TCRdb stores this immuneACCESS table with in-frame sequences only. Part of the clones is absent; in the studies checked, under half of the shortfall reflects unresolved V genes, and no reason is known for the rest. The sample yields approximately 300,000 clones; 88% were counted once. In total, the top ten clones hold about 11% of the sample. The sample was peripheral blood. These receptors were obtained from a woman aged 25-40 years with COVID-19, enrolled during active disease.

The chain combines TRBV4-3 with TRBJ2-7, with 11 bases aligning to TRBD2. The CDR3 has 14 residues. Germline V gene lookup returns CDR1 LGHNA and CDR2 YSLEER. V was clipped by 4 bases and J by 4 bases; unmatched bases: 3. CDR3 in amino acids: CASSPGLAGYEQYF. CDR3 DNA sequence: TGCGCCAGCAGCCCAGGACTAGCGGGTTACGAGCAGTACTTC.

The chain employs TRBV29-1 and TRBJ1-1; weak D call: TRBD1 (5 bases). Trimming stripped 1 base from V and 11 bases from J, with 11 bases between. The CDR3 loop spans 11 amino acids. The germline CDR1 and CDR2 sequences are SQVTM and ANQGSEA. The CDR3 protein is CSVEGQRRAFF. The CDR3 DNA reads TGCAGCGTTGAAGGACAGCGCCGGGCTTTCTTT.

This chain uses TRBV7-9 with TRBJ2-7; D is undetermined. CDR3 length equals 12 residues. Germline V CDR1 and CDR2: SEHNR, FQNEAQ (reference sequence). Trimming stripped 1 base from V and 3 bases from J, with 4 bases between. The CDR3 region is CASSLGSYEQYF. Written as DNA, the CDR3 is TGTGCCAGCAGCTTAGGCAGCTACGAGCAGTACTTC. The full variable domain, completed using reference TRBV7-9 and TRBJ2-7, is DTGVSQNPRHKITKRGQNVTFRCDPISEHNRLYWYRQTLGQGPEFLTYFQNEAQLEKSRLLSDRFSAERPKGSFSTLEIQRTEQGDSAMYLCASSLGSYEQYFGPGTRLTVT.

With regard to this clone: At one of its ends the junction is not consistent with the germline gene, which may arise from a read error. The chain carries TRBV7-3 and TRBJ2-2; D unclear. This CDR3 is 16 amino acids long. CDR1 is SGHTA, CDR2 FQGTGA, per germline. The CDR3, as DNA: TGTGCCAGCAGCTTAAAGTGGAGTAGGAACGCCGGGGAGCTGTTTTTT. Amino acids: CASSLKWSRNAGELFF.

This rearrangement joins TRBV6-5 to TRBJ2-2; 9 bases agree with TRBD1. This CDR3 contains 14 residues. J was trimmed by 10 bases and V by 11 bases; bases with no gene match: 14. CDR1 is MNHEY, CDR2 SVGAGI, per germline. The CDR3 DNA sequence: TGTGCCGGGGACTCCGGGACAGGGTACGCGGAGCTGTTTTTT. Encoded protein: CAGDSGTGYAELFF.

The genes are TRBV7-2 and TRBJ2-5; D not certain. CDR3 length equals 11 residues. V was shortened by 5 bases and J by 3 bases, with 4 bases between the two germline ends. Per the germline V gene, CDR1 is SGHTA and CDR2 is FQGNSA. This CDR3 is CASSIKETQYF. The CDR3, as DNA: TGTGCCAGCAGCATTAAAGAGACCCAGTACTTC.

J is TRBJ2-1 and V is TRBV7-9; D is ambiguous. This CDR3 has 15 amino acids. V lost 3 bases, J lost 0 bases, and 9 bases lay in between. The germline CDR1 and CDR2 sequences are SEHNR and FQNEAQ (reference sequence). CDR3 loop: CASSFGRSSYNEQFF. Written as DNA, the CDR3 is TGTGCCAGCAGCTTTGGTCGTAGCTCCTACAATGAGCAGTTCTTC.

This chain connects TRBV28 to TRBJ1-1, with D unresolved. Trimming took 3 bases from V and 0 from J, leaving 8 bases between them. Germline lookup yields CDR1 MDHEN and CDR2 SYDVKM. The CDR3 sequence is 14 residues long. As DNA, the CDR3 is TGTGCCAGCAGTTTGACTGGAATGAACACTGAAGCTTTCTTT. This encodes CASSLTGMNTEAFF.

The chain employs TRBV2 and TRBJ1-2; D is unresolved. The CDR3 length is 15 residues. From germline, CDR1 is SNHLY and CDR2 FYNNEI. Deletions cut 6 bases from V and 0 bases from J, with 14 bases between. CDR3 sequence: CASSPTGISNYGYTF. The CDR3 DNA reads TGTGCCAGCAGCCCGACCGGGATCTCTAACTATGGCTACACCTTC.

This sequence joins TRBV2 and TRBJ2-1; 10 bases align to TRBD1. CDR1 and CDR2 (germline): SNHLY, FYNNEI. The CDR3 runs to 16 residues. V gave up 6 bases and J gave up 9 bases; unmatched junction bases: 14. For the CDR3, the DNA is TGTGCCAGCAGCCGGGACTGGGACAGGGGAAGGTCTGAGCAGTTCTTC. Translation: CASSRDWDRGRSEQFF.

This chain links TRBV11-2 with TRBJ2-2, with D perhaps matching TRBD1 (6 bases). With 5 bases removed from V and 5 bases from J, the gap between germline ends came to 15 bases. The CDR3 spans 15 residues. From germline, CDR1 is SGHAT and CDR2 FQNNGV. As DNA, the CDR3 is TGTGCCAGCAGCCCTACAGGGTTGGGGACCGGGGAGCTGTTTTTT. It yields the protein CASSPTGLGTGELFF.

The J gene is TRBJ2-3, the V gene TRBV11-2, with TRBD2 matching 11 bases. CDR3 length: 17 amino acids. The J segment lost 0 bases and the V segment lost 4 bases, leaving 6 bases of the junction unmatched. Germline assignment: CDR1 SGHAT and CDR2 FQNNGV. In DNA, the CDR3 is TGTGCCAGCAGCTCCAGGACTAGCGGGCCTAGCACAGATACGCAGTATTTT. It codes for CASSSRTSGPSTDTQYF. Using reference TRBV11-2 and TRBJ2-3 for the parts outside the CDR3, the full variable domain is EAGVAQSPRYKIIEKRQSVAFWCNPISGHATLYWYQQILGQGPKLLIQFQNNGVVDDSQLPKDRFSAERLKGVDSTLKIQPAKLEDSAVYLCASSSRTSGPSTDTQYFGPGTRLTVL.

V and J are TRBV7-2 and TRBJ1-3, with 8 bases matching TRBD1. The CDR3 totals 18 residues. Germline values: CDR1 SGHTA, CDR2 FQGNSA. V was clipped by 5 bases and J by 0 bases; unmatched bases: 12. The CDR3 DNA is TGTGCCAGCAGCAGAGAATCGACAGGGGCCATCTCTGGAAACACCATATATTTT. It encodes CASSRESTGAISGNTIYF.

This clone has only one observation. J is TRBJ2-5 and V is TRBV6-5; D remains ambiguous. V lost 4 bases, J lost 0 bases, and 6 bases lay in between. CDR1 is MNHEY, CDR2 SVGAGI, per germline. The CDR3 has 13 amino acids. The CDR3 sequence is CASSLSDQETQYF. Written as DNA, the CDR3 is TGTGCCAGCAGTTTATCAGACCAAGAGACCCAGTACTTC.

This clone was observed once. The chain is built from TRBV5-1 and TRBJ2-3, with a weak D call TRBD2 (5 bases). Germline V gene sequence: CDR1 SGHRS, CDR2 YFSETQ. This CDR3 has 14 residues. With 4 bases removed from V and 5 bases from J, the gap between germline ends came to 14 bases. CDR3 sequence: CASSRTLLLDTQYF. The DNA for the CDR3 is TGCGCCAGCAGCAGGACTCTACTACTAGATACGCAGTATTTT.

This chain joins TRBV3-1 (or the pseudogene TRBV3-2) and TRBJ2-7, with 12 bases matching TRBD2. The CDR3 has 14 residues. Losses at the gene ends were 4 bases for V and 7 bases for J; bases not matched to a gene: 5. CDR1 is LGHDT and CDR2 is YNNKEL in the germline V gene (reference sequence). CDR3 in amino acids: CASSPSGRAREQYF. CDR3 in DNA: TGTGCCAGCAGCCCTAGCGGGAGGGCGAGGGAGCAGTACTTC.

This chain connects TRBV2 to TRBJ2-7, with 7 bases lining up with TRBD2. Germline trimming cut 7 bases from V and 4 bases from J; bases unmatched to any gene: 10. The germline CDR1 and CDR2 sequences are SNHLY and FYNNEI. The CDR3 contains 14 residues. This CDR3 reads CASTSRDYPYEQYF. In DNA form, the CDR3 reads TGTGCCAGCACCAGCCGGGACTACCCTTACGAGCAGTACTTC. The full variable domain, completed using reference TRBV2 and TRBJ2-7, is EPEVTQTPSHQVTQMGQEVILRCVPISNHLYFYWYRQILGQKVEFLVSFYNNEISEKSEIFDDQFSVERPDGSNFTLKIRSTKLEDSAMYFCASTSRDYPYEQYFGPGTRLTVT.

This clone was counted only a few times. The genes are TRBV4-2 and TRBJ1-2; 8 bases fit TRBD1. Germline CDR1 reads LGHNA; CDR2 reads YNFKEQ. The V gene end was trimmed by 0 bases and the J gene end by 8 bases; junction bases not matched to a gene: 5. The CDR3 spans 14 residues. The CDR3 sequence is CASSQDLGQGGYTF. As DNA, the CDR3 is TGTGCCAGCAGCCAAGACCTTGGACAGGGCGGCTACACCTTC.

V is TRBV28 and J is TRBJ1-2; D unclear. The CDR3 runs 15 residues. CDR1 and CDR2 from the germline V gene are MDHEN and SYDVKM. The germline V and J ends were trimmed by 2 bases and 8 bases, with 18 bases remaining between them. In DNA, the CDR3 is TGTGCCAGCAGTTTAAGTTCCCTGGTGGCGGGCGGCTACACCTTC. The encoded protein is CASSLSSLVAGGYTF.

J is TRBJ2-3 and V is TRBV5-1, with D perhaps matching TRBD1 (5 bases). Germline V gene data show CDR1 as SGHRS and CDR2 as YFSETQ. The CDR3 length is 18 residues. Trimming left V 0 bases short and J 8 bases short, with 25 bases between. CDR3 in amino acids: CASSLEPGGAVLVSTQYF. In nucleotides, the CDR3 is TGCGCCAGCAGCTTGGAACCCGGTGGGGCAGTGCTAGTGAGTACGCAGTATTTT.

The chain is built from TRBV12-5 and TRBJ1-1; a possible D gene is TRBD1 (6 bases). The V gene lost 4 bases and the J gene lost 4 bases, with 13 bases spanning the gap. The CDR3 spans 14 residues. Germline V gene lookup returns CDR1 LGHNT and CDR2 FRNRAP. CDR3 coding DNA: TGTGCTAGTGGTTCGATCGGACAGTTCACTGAAGCTTTCTTT. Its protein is CASGSIGQFTEAFF.

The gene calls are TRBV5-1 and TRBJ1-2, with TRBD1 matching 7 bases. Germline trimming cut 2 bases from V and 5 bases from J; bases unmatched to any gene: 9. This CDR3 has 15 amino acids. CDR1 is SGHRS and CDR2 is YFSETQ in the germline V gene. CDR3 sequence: CASSFAGGTLYGYTF. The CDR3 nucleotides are TGCGCCAGCAGCTTTGCAGGGGGTACGCTTTATGGCTACACCTTC.

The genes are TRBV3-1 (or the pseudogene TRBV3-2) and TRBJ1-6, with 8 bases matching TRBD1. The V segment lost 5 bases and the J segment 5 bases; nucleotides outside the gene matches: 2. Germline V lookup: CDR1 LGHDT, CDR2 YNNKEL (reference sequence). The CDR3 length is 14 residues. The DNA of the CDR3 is TGTGCCAGCAGCTGGACAGGGAATAATTCACCCCTCCACTTT. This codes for CASSWTGNNSPLHF.

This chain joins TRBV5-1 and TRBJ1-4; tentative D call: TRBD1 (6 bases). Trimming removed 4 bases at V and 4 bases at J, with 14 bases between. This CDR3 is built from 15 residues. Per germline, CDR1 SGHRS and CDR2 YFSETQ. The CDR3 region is CASSPNRALNEKLFF. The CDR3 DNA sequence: TGCGCCAGCAGCCCGAACAGGGCTCTTAATGAAAAACTGTTTTTT.

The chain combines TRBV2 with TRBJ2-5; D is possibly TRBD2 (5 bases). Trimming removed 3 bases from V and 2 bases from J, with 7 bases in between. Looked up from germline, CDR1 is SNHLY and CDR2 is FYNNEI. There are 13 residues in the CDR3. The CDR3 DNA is TGTGCCAGCAGTGAGCTAGCACAAGAGACCCAGTACTTC. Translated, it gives CASSELAQETQYF.